The T cell receptor (beta chain) described here comes from a study of blood T cell repertoires in COVID-19. On the study more broadly: Samples of COVID-19 (acute and convalescent) were obtained from the United States, Italy and Spain.

The CDR3 is made up of 14 amino acids. Germline-derived CDR1 and CDR2 are SEHNR and FQNEAQ (reference sequence). Trimming shortened V by 5 bases and J by 8 bases, and 18 bases separated the two germline ends. Under the authors' procedure: Amplification of reference gene primers was used by the study to estimate nucleated cell counts. TCRdb's table, derived via immunoSEQ multiplex PCR, lists solely in-frame clones and lacks some. V and J calls plus clone size are reproduced from that table; the DNA served to infer D and trimming. The sample has around 130,000 clones, roughly four fifths seen once. The chain couples TRBV7-9 to TRBJ1-1, with D unclear. Sample: peripheral blood. This clonotype was obtained from a woman in her fifties or sixties with acute or convalescent COVID-19. CDR3 sequence: CASSERAGRAEAFF. The CDR3 DNA follows: TGTGCCAGCAGCGAGAGGGCGGGTCGAGCGGAAGCTTTCTTT.